This T cell receptor (beta chain) was captured in a study of blood T cell repertoires in COVID-19. Study in general: Acute and convalescent COVID-19 specimens originated in the United States, Italy and Spain. Sources were T cells, B-cell-depleted T cells, or PBMCs; the material itself was cDNA or gDNA.

Source study methods: By means of reference gene primer amplification, nucleated cell counts were estimated. Measured with immunoSEQ multiplex PCR; TCRdb has only the in-frame clones, and not every one. That table supplies the V and J calls and clone size; D and trimming were determined from the DNA. The data hold about 53,000 clones, with approximately 82% observed a single time. The junction had 10 bases not matched to a gene; V was cut back by 5 bases and J by 15 bases. Germline CDR1 reads MNHEY; CDR2 reads SMNVEV (reference sequence). The CDR3 runs 12 residues. Material for sequencing was peripheral blood. The chain employs TRBV27 and TRBJ1-5; TRBD1 matches 7 bases. The sequence derives from a human donor in a cohort sampled during active COVID-19. DNA for the CDR3: TGTGCCAGCAGTCCGCCGGACAGGAGAAGGCATTTT. Its protein product is CASSPPDRRRHF.